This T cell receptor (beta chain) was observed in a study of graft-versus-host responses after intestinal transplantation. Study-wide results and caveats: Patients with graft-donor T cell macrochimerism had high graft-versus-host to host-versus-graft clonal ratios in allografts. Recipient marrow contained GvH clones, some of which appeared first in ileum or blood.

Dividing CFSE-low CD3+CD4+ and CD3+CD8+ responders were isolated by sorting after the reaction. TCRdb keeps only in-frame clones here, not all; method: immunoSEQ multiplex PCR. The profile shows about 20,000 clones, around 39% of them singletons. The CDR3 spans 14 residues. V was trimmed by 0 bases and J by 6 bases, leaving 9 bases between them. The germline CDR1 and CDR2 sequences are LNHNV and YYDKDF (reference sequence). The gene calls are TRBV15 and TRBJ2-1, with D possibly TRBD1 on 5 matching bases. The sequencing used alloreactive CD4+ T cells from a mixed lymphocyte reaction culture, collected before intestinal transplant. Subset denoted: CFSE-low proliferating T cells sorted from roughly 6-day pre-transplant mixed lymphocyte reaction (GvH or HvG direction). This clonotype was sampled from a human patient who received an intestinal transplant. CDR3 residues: CATSRESTGNEQFF. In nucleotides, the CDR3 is TGTGCCACCAGCAGAGAAAGTACAGGCAATGAGCAGTTCTTC.